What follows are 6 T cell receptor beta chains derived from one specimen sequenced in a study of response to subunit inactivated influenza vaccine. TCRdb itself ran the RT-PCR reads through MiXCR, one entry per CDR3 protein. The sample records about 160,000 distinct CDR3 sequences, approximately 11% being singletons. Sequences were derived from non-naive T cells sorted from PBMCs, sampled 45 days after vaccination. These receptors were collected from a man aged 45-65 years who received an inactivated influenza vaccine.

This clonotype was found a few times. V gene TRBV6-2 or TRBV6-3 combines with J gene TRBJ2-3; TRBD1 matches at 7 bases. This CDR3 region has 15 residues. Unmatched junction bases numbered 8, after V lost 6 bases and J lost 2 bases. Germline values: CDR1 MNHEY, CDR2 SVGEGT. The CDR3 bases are TGTGCCAGCAGCTACAGGGGACAGAACACAGATACGCAGTATTTT. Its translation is CASSYRGQNTDTQYF.

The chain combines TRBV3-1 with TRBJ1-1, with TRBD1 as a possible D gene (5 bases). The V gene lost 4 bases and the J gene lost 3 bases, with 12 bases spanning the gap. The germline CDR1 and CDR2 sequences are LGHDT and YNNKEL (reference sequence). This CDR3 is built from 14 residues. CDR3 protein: CASSLTRRDTEAFF. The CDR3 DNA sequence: TGTGCCAGCAGCCTGACACGCAGGGACACTGAAGCTTTCTTT.

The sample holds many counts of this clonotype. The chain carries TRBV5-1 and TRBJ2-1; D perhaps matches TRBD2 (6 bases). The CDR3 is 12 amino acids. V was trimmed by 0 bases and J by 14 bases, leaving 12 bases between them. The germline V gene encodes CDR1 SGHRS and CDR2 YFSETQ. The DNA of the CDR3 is TGCGCCAGCAGCTTGGCCGGGACTGAAAAGTTCTTC. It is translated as CASSLAGTEKFF.

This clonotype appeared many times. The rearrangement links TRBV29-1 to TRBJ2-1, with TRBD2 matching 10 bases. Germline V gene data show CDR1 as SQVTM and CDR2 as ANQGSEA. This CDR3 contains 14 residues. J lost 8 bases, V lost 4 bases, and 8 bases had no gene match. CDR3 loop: CSVGVAGGVYEQFF. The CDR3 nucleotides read TGCAGCGTTGGCGTAGCGGGGGGTGTGTATGAGCAGTTCTTC.

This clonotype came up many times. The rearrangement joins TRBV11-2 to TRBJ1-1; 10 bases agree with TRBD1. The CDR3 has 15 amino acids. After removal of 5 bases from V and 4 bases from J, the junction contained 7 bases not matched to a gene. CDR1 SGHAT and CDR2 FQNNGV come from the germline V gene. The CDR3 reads CASSPTGQGSTEAFF. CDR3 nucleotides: TGTGCCAGCAGCCCAACGGGACAGGGGTCCACTGAAGCTTTCTTT.

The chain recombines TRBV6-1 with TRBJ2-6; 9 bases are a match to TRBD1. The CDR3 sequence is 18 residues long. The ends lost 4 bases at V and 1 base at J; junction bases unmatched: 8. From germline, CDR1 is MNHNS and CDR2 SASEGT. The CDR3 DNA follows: TGTGCCAGCAGTGCACCTCCGGGACAGGGATCTGGGGCCAACGTCCTGACTTTC. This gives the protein CASSAPPGQGSGANVLTF.